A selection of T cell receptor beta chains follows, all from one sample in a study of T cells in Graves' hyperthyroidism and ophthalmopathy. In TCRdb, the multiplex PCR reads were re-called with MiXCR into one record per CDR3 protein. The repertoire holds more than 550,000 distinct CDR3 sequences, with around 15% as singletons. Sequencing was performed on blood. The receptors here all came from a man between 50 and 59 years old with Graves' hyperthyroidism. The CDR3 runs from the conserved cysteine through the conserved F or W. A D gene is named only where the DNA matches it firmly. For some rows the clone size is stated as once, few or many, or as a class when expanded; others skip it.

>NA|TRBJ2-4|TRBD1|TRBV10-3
CAISESNRGLDIQYF
TGTGCCATCAGTGAGTCGAACAGGGGGCTTGACATTCAGTACTTC
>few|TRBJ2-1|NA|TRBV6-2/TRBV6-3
CASSYLAASQFF
TGTGCCAGCAGTTACCTAGCCGCGAGCCAGTTCTTC
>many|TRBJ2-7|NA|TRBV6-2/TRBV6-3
CASSYSLNGPYEQYF
TGTGCCAGCAGTTACTCTTTAAATGGGCCCTACGAGCAGTACTTC
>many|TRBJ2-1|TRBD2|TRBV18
CASSPGASGYNEQFF
TGTGCCAGCTCACCAGGGGCTAGCGGATACAATGAGCAGTTCTTC
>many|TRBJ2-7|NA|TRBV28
CASTFPTKTYEQYF
TGTGCCAGCACTTTCCCTACTAAAACCTACGAGCAGTACTTC
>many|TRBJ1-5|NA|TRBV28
CASSSGQHSNQPQHF
TGTGCCAGCAGTTCCGGCCAGCATAGCAATCAGCCCCAGCATTTT
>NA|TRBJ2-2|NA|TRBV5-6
CASSGNTGTLFELFF
TGTGCCAGCAGCGGTAACACCGGGACCCTCTTTGAGCTATTTTTT
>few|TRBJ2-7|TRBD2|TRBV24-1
CATSDPSLAGDEQYF
TGTGCCACCAGTGATCCCTCACTAGCGGGAGACGAGCAGTACTTC
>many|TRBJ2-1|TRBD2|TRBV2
CASSVLQAGGRSYNEQFF
TGTGCCAGCAGTGTGCTCCAGGCGGGAGGCCGATCCTACAATGAGCAGTTCTTC
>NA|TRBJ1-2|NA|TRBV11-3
CASSRGPESGYTF
TGTGCCAGCAGCCGCGGGCCCGAGAGTGGCTACACCTTC
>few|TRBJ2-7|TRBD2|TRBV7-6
CASSSIAGGLHEQYF
TGTGCCAGCAGCTCGATAGCGGGAGGGCTGCACGAGCAGTACTTC
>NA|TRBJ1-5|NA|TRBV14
CASSQFAGDSNQPQHF
TGTGCCAGCAGCCAATTTGCGGGAGATAGCAATCAGCCCCAGCATTTT
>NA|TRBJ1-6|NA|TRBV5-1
CASSGQGISNSPLHF
TGCGCCAGCAGCGGACAAGGGATTTCTAATTCACCCCTCCACTTT
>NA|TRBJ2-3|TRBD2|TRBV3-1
CASSQGRSSGSATDTQYF
TGTGCCAGCAGCCAAGGGCGGTCTAGCGGGAGCGCGACAGATACGCAGTATTTT
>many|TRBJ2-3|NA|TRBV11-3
CASSPGTMPDTQYF
TGTGCCAGCAGCCCCGGGACCATGCCAGATACGCAGTATTTT
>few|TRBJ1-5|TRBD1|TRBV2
CASSTGTGNRSNQPQHF
TGTGCCAGCAGTACCGGGACAGGGAATCGAAGCAATCAGCCCCAGCATTTT
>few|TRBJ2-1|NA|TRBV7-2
CASSWPAVYNEQFF
TGTGCCAGCAGCTGGCCAGCTGTCTACAATGAGCAGTTCTTC
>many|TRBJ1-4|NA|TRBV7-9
CASSLSLDEKLFF
TGTGCCAGCTCCTTAAGCTTGGATGAAAAACTGTTTTTT
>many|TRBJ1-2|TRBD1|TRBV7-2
CASSLVQLDRVDHHGYTF
TGTGCCAGCAGCTTAGTTCAGTTGGACAGGGTGGATCATCATGGCTACACCTTC
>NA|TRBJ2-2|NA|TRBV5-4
CATLSRDTGELFF
TGTGCCACCCTCAGCAGGGACACCGGGGAGCTGTTTTTT
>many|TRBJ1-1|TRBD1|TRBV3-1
CASSQSNQGAPEAFF
TGTGCCAGCAGCCAATCAAACCAGGGGGCGCCTGAAGCTTTCTTT
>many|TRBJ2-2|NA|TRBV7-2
CASSLARDSGELFF
TGTGCCAGCAGCTTAGCTAGGGATTCCGGGGAGCTGTTTTTT
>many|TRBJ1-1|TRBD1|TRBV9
CASSALDRMNTEAFF
TGTGCCAGCAGCGCTTTGGACAGGATGAACACTGAAGCTTTCTTT
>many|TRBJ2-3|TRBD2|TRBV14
CASSRIGSGSADTQYF
TGTGCCAGCAGCCGGATAGGTAGCGGGAGTGCAGATACGCAGTATTTT
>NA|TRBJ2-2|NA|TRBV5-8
CASSRWKGVNTGELFF
TGTGCCAGCAGCCGGTGGAAGGGGGTGAACACCGGGGAGCTGTTTTTT
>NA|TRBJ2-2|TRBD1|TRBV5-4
CASSLRDRGQGGELFF
TGTGCCAGCAGCTTGCGAGACAGGGGGCAGGGCGGGGAGCTGTTTTTT
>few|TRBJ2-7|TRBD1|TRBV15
CATSRDRTGVYEQYF
TGTGCCACCAGCAGAGATCGGACAGGGGTCTACGAGCAGTACTTC
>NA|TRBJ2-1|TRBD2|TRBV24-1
CATGTSGSDEQFF
TGTGCCACCGGGACTAGCGGGAGTGATGAGCAGTTCTTC
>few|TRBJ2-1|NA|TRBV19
CASSRAQGNEQFF
TGTGCCAGTAGCCGGGCCCAGGGTAATGAGCAGTTCTTC
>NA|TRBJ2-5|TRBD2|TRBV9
CASSVVASGAQQETQYF
TGTGCCAGCAGCGTAGTGGCTAGCGGAGCTCAACAAGAGACCCAGTACTTC
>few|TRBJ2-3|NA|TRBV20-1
CSARADTQYF
TGCAGTGCTAGAGCGGATACGCAGTATTTT
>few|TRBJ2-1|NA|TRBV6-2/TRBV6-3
CASSYSGVTEQFF
TGTGCCAGCAGTTACTCTGGGGTTACTGAGCAGTTCTTC
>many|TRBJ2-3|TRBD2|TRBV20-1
CSARAPAGGQGTQYF
TGCAGTGCTAGAGCCCCAGCGGGAGGCCAGGGTACGCAGTATTTT
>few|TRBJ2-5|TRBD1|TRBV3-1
CASSQNPTGPPYF
TGTGCCAGCAGCCAGAACCCGACAGGGCCACCGTACTTC
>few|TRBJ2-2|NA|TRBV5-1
CASSFVGDITGELFF
TGCGCCAGCAGCTTTGTAGGGGATATCACCGGGGAGCTGTTTTTT
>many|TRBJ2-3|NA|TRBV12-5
CASGLHLDTQYF
TGTGCTAGTGGCCTTCACCTTGATACGCAGTATTTT
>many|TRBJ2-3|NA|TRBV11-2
CASLPEWRDTQYF
TGTGCCAGCCTCCCAGAGTGGAGGGATACGCAGTATTTT
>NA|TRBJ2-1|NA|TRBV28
CASSVALSSYNEQFF
TGTGCCAGCAGTGTCGCGTTGAGCTCCTACAATGAGCAGTTCTTC
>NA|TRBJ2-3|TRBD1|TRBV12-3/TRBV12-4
CASRSGTGNTQYF
TGTGCCAGCCGCTCGGGGACAGGGAATACGCAGTATTTT
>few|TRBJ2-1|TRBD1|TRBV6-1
CASASTGGGYSEQFF
TGTGCCAGCGCATCGACAGGGGGAGGCTACAGTGAGCAGTTCTTC
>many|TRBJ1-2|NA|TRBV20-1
CSATGTYGYTF
TGCAGTGCTACCGGGACCTATGGCTACACCTTC
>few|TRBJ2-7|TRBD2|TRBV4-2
CASSQDVAGGRNEQYF
TGTGCCAGCAGCCAAGATGTGGCGGGAGGGCGGAACGAGCAGTACTTC
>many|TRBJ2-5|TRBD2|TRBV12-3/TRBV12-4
CASSRTSGTETQYF
TGTGCCAGCAGTCGGACTAGCGGGACAGAGACCCAGTACTTC
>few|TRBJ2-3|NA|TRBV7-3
CASSPVLGVVTDTQYF
TGTGCCAGCAGCCCAGTGTTGGGTGTGGTTACAGATACGCAGTATTTT
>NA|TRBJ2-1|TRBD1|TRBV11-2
CASSLGTGEEQFF
TGTGCCAGCAGCTTAGGGACAGGGGAAGAGCAGTTCTTC
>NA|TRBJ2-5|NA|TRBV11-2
CASSFGKGPETQYF
TGTGCCAGCAGCTTCGGTAAGGGTCCAGAGACCCAGTACTTC
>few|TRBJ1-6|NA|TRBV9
CASSVGGGGRNSPLHF
TGTGCCAGCAGCGTAGGAGGGGGGGGTCGGAATTCACCCCTCCACTTT
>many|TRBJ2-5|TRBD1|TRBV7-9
CASTGTGGLETQYF
TGTGCCAGCACCGGGACAGGGGGACTGGAGACCCAGTACTTC
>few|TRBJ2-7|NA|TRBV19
CASSIRRFGEQYF
TGTGCCAGTAGTATCCGACGTTTCGGCGAGCAGTACTTC
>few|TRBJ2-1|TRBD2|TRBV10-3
CAISERGLAAREQFF
TGTGCCATCAGTGAGCGAGGACTAGCTGCCCGGGAGCAGTTCTTC
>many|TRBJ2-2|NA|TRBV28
CASSFLRSTGELFF
TGTGCCAGCAGTTTTCTTCGGTCCACCGGGGAGCTGTTTTTT
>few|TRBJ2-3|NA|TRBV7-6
CASSWEAFDADTQYF
TGTGCCAGCAGCTGGGAGGCTTTTGACGCAGATACGCAGTATTTT
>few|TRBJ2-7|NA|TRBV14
CASSPPQVIWDEQYF
TGTGCCAGCAGCCCACCACAGGTTATTTGGGACGAGCAGTACTTC
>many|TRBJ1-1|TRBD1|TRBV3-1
CASSHPPDRKNTEAFF
TGTGCCAGCAGCCACCCCCCGGACAGGAAGAACACTGAAGCTTTCTTT
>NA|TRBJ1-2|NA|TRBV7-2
CASSIHSTGGYTF
TGTGCCAGCAGCATACACTCAACGGGTGGCTACACCTTC
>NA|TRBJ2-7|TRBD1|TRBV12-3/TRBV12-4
CASSGRDRGSTYEQYF
TGTGCCAGCAGTGGACGGGACAGGGGGTCGACCTACGAGCAGTACTTC
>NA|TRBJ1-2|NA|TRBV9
CASSEGDDYGYTF
TGTGCCAGCAGCGAGGGGGACGATTATGGCTACACCTTC
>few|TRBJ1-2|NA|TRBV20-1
CSAREPGAGGYTF
TGCAGTGCTAGGGAGCCGGGGGCTGGTGGCTACACCTTC
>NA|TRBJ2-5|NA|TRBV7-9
CASSRTLGGGSGETQYF
TGTGCCAGCAGTCGTACACTTGGAGGGGGCTCTGGCGAGACCCAGTACTTC